These T cell receptor beta chains were read from a single sample in a study of CD8+ T cells in alopecia areata. Repertoires were generated with immunoSEQ multiplex PCR, while TCRdb's copy carries only in-frame clones and drops some. The sample lists more than 150,000 clones; about 51% were seen once. The sequenced sample was CD8+ T cells sorted from blood, obtained between weeks 51 and 54, from a patient treated with tofacitinib. The receptors were sampled from a human donor with alopecia areata. The CDR3 runs from the conserved cysteine through the conserved F or W. D genes are given only for firm matches. Clone size is shown for a subset of rows, as once, few, many or a class of expanded clone.

TRBJ2-5 | NA | TRBV9 | TRBD1 | CASSDTGQGTTQYF | TGTGCCAGCAGCGATACGGGACAGGGGACGACCCAGTACTTC
TRBJ1-1 | NA | TRBV30 | NA | CAWIVGGGTEAFF | TGTGCCTGGATCGTCGGGGGAGGTACTGAAGCTTTCTTT
TRBJ2-7 | NA | TRBV29-1 | NA | CSVARDHEQYF | TGCAGCGTTGCGAGAGACCACGAGCAGTACTTC
TRBJ2-1 | NA | TRBV27 | TRBD1 | CASTPVGTGANEQFF | TGTGCCAGTACCCCGGTAGGGACAGGGGCCAATGAGCAGTTCTTC
TRBJ2-7 | few | TRBV27 | TRBD1 | CASSLRDSYEQYF | TGTGCCAGCAGTCTACGGGACAGCTACGAGCAGTACTTC
TRBJ1-1 | NA | TRBV6-6 | NA | CASSYRGMNTEAFF | TGTGCCAGCAGCTACAGAGGTATGAACACTGAAGCTTTCTTT
TRBJ1-2 | few | TRBV27 | NA | CASSVSPRVYGYTF | TGTGCCAGCAGCGTTAGCCCCCGCGTCTATGGCTACACCTTC
TRBJ2-2 | few | TRBV5-6 | NA | CASSADTGELFF | TGTGCCAGCAGCGCCGATACCGGGGAGCTGTTTTTT
TRBJ1-2 | few | TRBV2 | NA | CASSQQIARGYTF | TGTGCCAGCAGTCAACAGATTGCGCGCGGCTACACCTTC
TRBJ2-3 | NA | TRBV30 | TRBD2 | CAWSVDLAGATDTQYF | TGTGCCTGGAGTGTCGATCTAGCGGGGGCGACGGATACGCAGTATTTT
TRBJ2-1 | NA | TRBV25-1 | NA | CASMQENEQFF | TGTGCCAGCATGCAGGAGAATGAGCAGTTCTTC
TRBJ2-1 | NA | TRBV4-3 | NA | CASSQVQGSYNEQFF | TGCGCCAGCAGCCAAGTTCAGGGTTCCTACAATGAGCAGTTCTTC
TRBJ2-1 | few | TRBV6-5 | NA | CASRSGDLSYNEQFF | TGTGCCAGCAGGTCGGGGGACCTCTCCTACAATGAGCAGTTCTTC
TRBJ2-2 | NA | TRBV4-3 | NA | CASSQDLGDTGELFF | TGCGCCAGCAGCCAAGATTTAGGGGACACCGGGGAGCTGTTTTTT
TRBJ2-7 | NA | TRBV5-1 | TRBD2 | CASTGTSPKYEQYF | TGCGCCAGCACCGGGACTAGCCCAAAATACGAGCAGTACTTC
TRBJ2-1 | once | TRBV30 | NA | CAWGEGFLNEQFF | TGTGCCTGGGGCGAAGGTTTTTTGAATGAGCAGTTCTTC
TRBJ1-2 | NA | TRBV5-5 | TRBD1 | CASKNQAGGPYGYTF | TGTGCCAGCAAAAACCAGGCAGGGGGACCCTATGGCTACACCTTC
TRBJ2-7 | few | TRBV5-4 | NA | CASSLGDTLYEQYF | TGTGCCAGCAGCTTGGGGGACACCCTCTACGAGCAGTACTTC
TRBJ2-1 | NA | TRBV6-5 | NA | CASSYSGQSSYNEQFF | TGTGCCAGCAGTTACTCCGGACAGAGCTCCTACAATGAGCAGTTCTTC
TRBJ2-7 | NA | TRBV29-1 | NA | CSVEDGDSYEQYF | TGCAGCGTTGAAGACGGCGACTCCTACGAGCAGTACTTC
TRBJ2-1 | NA | TRBV27 | NA | CASSDSNEQFF | TGTGCCAGCAGCGACTCCAATGAGCAGTTCTTC
TRBJ1-5 | NA | TRBV6-5 | TRBD1 | CASSYMGQGGQPQHF | TGTGCCAGCAGTTACATGGGACAGGGTGGTCAGCCCCAGCATTTT
TRBJ1-6 | few | TRBV7-9 | NA | CASSLGENSPLHF | TGTGCCAGCAGCTTAGGGGAGAATTCACCCCTCCACTTT
TRBJ2-5 | few | TRBV4-1 | NA | CASSHRFGETQYF | TGCGCCAGCAGCCACCGTTTCGGGGAGACCCAGTACTTC
TRBJ2-5 | NA | TRBV13 | NA | CASSLVAAAIETQYF | TGTGCCAGCAGCTTAGTGGCGGCGGCCATCGAGACCCAGTACTTC
TRBJ2-2 | few | TRBV25-1 | NA | CASSESLTGELFF | TGTGCCAGCAGTGAATCCCTCACCGGGGAGCTGTTTTTT
TRBJ1-5 | NA | TRBV2 | NA | CASSADSWSNQPQHF | TGTGCCAGCAGCGCGGACAGTTGGAGCAATCAGCCCCAGCATTTT